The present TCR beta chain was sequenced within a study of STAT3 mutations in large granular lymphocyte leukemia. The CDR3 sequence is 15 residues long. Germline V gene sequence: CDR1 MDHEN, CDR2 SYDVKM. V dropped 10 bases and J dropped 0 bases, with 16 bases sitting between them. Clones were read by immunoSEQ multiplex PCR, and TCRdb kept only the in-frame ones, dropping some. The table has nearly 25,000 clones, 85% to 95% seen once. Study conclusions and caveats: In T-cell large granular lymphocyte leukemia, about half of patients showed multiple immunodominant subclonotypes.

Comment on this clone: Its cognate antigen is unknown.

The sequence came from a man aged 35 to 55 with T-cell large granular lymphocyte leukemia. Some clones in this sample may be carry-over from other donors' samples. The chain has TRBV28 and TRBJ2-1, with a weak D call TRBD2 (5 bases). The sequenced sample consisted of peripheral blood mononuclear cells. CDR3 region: CATGYGLNSYNEQFF. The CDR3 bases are TGTGCCACCGGGTACGGACTGAACTCCTACAATGAGCAGTTCTTC.